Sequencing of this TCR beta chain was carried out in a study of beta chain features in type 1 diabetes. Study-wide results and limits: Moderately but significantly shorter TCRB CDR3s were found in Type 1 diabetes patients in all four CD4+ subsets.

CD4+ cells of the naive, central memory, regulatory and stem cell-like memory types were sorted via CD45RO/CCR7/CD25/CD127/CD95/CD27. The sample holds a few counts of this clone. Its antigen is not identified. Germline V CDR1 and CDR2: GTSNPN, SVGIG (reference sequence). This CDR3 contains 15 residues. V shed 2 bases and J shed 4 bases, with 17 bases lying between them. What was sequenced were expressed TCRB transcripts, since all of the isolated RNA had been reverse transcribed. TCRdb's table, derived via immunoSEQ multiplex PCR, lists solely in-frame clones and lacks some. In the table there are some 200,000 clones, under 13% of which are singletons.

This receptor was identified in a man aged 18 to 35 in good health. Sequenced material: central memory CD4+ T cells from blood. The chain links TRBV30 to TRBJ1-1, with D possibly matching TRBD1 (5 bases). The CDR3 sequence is CAWSIVGAGGTEAFF. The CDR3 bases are TGTGCCTGGAGTATCGTGGGAGCCGGGGGCACTGAAGCTTTCTTT. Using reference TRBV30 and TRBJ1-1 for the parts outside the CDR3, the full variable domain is SQTIHQWPATLVQPVGSPLSLECTVEGTSNPNLYWYRQAAGRGLQLLFYSVGIGQISSEVPQNLSASRPQDRQFILSSKKLLLSDSGFYLCAWSIVGAGGTEAFFGQGTRLTVV.